A single sample gave rise to the 2 T cell receptor beta chains below, sequenced in a study of T cell responses to AZD1222 COVID-19 vaccine. Measured with immunoSEQ multiplex PCR; TCRdb has only the in-frame clones, and not every one. The sample records more than 150,000 clones, about 94% being singletons. The input for sequencing was peripheral blood, taken on day 0 of AZD1222 vaccination. Every receptor here comes from an adult in good health.

This clone was recorded a few times. V gene TRBV29-1 combines with J gene TRBJ1-6, with a weak D call TRBD1 (6 bases). The CDR3 runs to 13 residues. With 6 bases removed from V and 6 bases from J, the gap between germline ends came to 12 bases. Per the germline V gene, CDR1 is SQVTM and CDR2 is ANQGSEA. The DNA for the CDR3 is TGCAGCGTCCGGACAGTATTTAATTCACCCCTCCACTTT. Its translation: CSVRTVFNSPLHF.

The chain carries TRBV20-1 and TRBJ1-6; D unresolved. In germline, CDR1 is DFQATT, CDR2 SNEGSKA (reference sequence). This CDR3 spans 11 amino acids. V lost 3 bases, J lost 12 bases, and 9 bases lay in between. CDR3 loop: CSARVAGPLHF. In DNA form, the CDR3 reads TGCAGTGCTAGGGTCGCCGGACCCCTCCACTTT.